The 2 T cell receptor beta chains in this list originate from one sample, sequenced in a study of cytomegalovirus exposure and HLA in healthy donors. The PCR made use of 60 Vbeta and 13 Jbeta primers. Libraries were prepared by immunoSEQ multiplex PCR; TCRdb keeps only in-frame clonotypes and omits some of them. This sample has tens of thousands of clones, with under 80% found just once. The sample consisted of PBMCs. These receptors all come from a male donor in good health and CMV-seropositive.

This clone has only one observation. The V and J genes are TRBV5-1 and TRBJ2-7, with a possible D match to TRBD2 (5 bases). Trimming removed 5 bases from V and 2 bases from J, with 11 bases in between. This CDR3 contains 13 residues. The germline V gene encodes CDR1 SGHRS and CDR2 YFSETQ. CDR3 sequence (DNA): TGCGCCAGCAGGGCCGGACTCACCTACGAGCAGTACTTC. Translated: CASRAGLTYEQYF.

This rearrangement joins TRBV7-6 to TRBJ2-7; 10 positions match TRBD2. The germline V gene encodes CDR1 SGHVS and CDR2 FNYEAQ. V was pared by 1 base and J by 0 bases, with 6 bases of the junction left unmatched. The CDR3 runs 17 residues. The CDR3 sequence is CASSLGLAGQSSYEQYF. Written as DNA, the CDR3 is TGTGCCAGCAGCTTAGGACTAGCGGGCCAGAGCTCCTACGAGCAGTACTTC.